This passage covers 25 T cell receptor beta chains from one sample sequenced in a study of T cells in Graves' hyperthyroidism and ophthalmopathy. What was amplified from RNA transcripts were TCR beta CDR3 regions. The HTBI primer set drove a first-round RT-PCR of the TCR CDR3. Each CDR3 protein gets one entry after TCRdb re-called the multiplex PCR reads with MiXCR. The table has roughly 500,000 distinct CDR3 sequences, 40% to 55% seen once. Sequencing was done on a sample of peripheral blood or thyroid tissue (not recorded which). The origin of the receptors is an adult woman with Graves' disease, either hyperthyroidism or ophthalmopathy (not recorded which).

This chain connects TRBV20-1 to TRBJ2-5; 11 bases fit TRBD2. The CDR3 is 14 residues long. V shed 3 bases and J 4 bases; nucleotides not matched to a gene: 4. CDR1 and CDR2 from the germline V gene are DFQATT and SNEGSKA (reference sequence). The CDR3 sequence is CSASSGTSGETQYF. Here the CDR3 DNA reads TGCAGTGCTAGTAGCGGGACTAGCGGAGAGACCCAGTACTTC.

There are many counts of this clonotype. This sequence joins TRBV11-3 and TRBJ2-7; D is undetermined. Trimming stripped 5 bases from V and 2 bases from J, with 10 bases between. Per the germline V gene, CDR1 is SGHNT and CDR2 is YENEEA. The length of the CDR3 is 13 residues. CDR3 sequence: CASSPRHPYEQYF. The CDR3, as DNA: TGTGCCAGCAGCCCGAGACATCCCTACGAGCAGTACTTC. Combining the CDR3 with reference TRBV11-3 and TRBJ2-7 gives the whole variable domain EAGVVQSPRYKIIEKKQPVAFWCNPISGHNTLYWYLQNLGQGPELLIRYENEEAVDDSQLPKDRFSAERLKGVDSTLKIQPAELGDSAVYLCASSPRHPYEQYFGPGTRLTVT.

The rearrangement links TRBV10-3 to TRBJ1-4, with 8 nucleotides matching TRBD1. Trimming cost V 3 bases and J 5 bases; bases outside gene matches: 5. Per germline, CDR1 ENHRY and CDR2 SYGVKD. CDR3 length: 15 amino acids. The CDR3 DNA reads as TGTGCCATCAGTGACTCACAGGGGGGGAATGAAAAACTGTTTTTT. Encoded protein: CAISDSQGGNEKLFF.

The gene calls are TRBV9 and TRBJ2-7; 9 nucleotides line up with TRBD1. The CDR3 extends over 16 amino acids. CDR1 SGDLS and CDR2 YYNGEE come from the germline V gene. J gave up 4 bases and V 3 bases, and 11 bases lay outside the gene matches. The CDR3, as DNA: TGTGCCAGCAGCGGATCCCAGGGACAGGGAGTTTACGAGCAGTACTTC. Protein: CASSGSQGQGVYEQYF. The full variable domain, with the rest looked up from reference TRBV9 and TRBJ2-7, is DSGVTQTPKHLITATGQRVTLRCSPRSGDLSVYWYQQSLDQGLQFLIQYYNGEERAKGNILERFSAQQFPDLHSELNLSSLELGDSALYFCASSGSQGQGVYEQYFGPGTRLTVT.

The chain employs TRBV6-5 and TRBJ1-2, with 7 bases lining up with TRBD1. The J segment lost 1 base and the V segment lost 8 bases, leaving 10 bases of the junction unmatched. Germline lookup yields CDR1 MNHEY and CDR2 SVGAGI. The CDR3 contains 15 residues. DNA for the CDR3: TGTGCCAGCTTACCCGGGACAGTACGTAACTATGGCTACACCTTC. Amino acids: CASLPGTVRNYGYTF.

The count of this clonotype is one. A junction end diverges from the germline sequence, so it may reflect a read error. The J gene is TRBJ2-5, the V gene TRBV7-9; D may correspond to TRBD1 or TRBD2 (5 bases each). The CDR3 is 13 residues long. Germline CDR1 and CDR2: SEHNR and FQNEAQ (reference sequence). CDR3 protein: CAGSRGRGEAQYF. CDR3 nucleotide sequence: TGTGCCGGCAGCCGGGGACGCGGTGAGGCCCAGTACTTC.

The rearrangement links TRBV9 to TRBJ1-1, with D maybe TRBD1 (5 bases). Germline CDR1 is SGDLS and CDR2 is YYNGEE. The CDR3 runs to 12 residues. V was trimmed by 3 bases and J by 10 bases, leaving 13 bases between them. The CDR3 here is CASSDGAVGAFF. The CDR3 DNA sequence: TGTGCCAGCAGCGATGGGGCCGTGGGAGCTTTCTTT.

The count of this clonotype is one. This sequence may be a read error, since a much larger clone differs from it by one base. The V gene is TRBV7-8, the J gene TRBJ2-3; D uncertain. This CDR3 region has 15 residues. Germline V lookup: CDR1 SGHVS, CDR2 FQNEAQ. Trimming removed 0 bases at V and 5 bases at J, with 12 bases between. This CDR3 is CASSLAGQDKDTQYF. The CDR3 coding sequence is TGTGCCAGCAGCTTAGCTGGGCAGGATAAAGATACGCAGTATTTT.

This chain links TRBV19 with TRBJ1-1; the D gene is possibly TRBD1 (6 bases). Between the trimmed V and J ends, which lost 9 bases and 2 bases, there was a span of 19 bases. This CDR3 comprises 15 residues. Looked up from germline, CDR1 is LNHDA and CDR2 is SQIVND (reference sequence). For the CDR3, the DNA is TGTGCCAGCAGCCACGAACAGGGTCATAACACTGAAGCTTTCTTT. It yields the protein CASSHEQGHNTEAFF.

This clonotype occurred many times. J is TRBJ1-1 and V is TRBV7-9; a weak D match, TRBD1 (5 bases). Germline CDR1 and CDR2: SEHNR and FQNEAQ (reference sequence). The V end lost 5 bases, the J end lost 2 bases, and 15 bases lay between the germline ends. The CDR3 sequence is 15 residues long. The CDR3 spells CASSGGTRPNTEAFF. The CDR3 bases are TGTGCCAGCAGCGGAGGGACCCGACCCAACACTGAAGCTTTCTTT. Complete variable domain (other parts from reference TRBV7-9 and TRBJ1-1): DTGVSQNPRHKITKRGQNVTFRCDPISEHNRLYWYRQTLGQGPEFLTYFQNEAQLEKSRLLSDRFSAERPKGSFSTLEIQRTEQGDSAMYLCASSGGTRPNTEAFFGQGTRLTVV.

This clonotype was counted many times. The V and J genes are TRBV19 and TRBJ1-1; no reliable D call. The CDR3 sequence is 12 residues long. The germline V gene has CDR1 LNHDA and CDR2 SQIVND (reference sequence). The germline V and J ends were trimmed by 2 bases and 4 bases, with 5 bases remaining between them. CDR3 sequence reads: CASSILGTEAFF. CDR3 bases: TGTGCCAGTAGTATACTTGGCACTGAAGCTTTCTTT.

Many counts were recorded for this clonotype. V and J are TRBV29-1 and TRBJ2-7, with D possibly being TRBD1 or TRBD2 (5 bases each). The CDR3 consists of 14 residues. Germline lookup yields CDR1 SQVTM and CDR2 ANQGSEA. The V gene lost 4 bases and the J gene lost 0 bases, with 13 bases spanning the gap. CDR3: CSVGDLGLSYEQYF. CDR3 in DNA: TGCAGCGTTGGGGACCTAGGACTCTCCTACGAGCAGTACTTC.

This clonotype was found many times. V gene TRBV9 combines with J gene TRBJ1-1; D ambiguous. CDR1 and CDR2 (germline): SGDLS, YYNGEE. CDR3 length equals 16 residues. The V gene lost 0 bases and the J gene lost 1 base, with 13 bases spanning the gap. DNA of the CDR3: TGTGCCAGCAGCGTAGTCGGGGAAATCGGGAACACTGAAGCTTTCTTT. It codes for CASSVVGEIGNTEAFF. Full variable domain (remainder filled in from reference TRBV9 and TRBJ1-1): DSGVTQTPKHLITATGQRVTLRCSPRSGDLSVYWYQQSLDQGLQFLIQYYNGEERAKGNILERFSAQQFPDLHSELNLSSLELGDSALYFCASSVVGEIGNTEAFFGQGTRLTVV.

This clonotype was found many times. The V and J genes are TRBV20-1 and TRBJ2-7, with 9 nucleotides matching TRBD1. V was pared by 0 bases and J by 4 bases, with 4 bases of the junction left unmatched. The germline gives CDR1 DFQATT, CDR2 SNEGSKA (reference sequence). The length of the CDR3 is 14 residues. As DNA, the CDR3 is TGCAGTGCTAGAGATCCGGACAGGGGTTACGAGCAGTACTTC. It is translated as CSARDPDRGYEQYF.

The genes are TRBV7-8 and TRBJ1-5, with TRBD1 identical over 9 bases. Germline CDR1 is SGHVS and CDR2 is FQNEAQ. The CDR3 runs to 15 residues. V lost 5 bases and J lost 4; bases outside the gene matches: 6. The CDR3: CASSLRTGANQPQHF. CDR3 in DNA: TGTGCCAGCAGCCTGAGGACAGGGGCAAATCAGCCCCAGCATTTT.

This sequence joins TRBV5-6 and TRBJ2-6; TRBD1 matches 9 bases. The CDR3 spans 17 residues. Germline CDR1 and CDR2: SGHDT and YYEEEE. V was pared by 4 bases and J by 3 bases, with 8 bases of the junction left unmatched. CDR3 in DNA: TGTGCCAGCAGCACAGGGACAGGGATGTTTGGGGCCAACGTCCTGACTTTC. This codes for CASSTGTGMFGANVLTF.

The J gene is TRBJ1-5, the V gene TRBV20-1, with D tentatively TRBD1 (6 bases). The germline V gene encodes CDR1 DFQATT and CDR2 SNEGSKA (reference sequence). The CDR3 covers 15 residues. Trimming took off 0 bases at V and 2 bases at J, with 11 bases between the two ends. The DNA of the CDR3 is TGCAGTGCTAGAGATCCGGGACAAGGCAATCAGCCCCAGCATTTT. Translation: CSARDPGQGNQPQHF.

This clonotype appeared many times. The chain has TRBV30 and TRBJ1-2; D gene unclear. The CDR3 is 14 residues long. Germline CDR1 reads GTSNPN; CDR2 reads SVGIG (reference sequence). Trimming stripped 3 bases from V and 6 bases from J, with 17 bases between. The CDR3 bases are TGTGCCTGGAGCGTCGGCGGGGTGCGGGATGGCTACACCTTC. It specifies CAWSVGGVRDGYTF.

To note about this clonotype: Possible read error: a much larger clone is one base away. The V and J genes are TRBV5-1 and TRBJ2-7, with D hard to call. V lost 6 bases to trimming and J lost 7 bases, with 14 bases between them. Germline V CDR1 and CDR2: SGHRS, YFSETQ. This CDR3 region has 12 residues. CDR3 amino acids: CASIMGSREQYF. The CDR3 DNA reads TGCGCCAGCATCATGGGGTCCAGGGAGCAGTACTTC.

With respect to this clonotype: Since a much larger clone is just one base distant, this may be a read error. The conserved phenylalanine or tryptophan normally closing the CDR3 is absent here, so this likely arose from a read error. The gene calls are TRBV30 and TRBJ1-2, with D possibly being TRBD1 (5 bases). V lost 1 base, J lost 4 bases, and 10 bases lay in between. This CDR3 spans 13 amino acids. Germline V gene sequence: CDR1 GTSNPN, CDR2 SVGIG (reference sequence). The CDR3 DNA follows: TGTGCCTGGAGTGCTACAGGTTTCTATGGCTACACCCTC. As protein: CAWSATGFYGYTL.

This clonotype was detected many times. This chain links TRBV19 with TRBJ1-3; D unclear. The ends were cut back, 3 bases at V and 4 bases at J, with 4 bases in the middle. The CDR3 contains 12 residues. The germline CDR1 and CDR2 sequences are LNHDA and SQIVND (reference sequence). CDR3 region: CASSIQGNTIYF. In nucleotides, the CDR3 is TGTGCCAGTAGTATTCAAGGAAACACCATATATTTT.

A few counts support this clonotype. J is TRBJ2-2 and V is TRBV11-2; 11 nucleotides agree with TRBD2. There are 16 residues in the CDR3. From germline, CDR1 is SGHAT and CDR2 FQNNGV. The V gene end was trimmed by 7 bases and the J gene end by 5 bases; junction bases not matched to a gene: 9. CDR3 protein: CASTTRVAGGTGELFF. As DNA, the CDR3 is TGTGCCAGCACTACACGGGTAGCGGGAGGGACCGGGGAGCTGTTTTTT.

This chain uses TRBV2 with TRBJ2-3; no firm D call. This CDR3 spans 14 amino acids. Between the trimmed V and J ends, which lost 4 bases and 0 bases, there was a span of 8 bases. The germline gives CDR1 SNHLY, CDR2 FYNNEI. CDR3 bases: TGTGCCAGCAGTGCTGATTCTAGCACAGATACGCAGTATTTT. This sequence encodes CASSADSSTDTQYF.

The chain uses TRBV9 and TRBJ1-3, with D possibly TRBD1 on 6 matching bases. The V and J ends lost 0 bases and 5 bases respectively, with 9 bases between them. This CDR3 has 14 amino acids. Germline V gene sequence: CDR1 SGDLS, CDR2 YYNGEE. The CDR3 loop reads CASSVGGGRNTIYF. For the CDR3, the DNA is TGTGCCAGCAGCGTAGGAGGGGGTAGAAACACCATATATTTT.

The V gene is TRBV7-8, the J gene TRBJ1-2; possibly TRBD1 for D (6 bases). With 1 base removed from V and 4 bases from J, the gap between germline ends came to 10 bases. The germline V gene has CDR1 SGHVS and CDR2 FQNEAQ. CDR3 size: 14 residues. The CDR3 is CASSLGGHGYGYTF. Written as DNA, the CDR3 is TGTGCCAGCAGCTTAGGGGGGCACGGCTATGGCTACACCTTC.